A selection of T cell receptor beta chains follows, all from one sample in a study of blood T cell repertoires in COVID-19. Some clones are missing from TCRdb's copy, which holds only in-frame ones; the method was immunoSEQ multiplex PCR. The table lists about 47,000 clones, approximately 84% of them singletons. Sequencing used peripheral blood. The receptors stem from a middle-aged man with acute or convalescent COVID-19. Each CDR3 is given with its conserved first and last residue. A D gene is named only where the DNA matches it firmly. Expanded clones are given a class, and other clones once, few, many or no size at all.

j_gene	v_gene	abundance	d_gene	CDR3nt	CDR3aa
TRBJ2-1	TRBV3-1/TRBV3-2	-	-	TGTGCCAGCAGCCGAGAGCGGGTCTCCTACAATGAGCAGTTCTTC	CASSRERVSYNEQFF
TRBJ1-1	TRBV3-1/TRBV3-2	-	-	TGTGCCAGCAGCCCACTCAGGGAGGAGACTGAAGCTTTCTTT	CASSPLREETEAFF
TRBJ2-2	TRBV6-1	-	-	TGTGCCAGCAGTTTAGACAGGAGAACCGGGGAGCTGTTTTTT	CASSLDRRTGELFF
TRBJ1-5	TRBV5-1	once	-	TGCGCCAGCAGCTCCTCCGGGGGGCGCGGGCAGCCCCAGCATTTT	CASSSSGGRGQPQHF
TRBJ2-5	TRBV9	-	TRBD2	TGTGCCAGCAGCGATTCTAGCGGATACCAAGAGACCCAGTACTTC	CASSDSSGYQETQYF
TRBJ2-7	TRBV5-6	-	-	TGTGCCAGCAGCTTACTTGACAGGGAGCAGTACTTC	CASSLLDREQYF
TRBJ1-6	TRBV7-6	-	TRBD1	TGTGCCAGCAGGATTGGAGGGGGCAATTCACCCCTCCACTTT	CASRIGGGNSPLHF
TRBJ1-4	TRBV5-4	-	-	TGTGCCAGCAGCTTGAGGGCAGGGGATGAAAAACTGTTTTTT	CASSLRAGDEKLFF
TRBJ2-2	TRBV5-1	-	-	TGCGCCAGCAGCTTAGTGTATATCCGGGTGATTGAACCCGCGAACACCGGGGAGCTGTTTTTT	CASSLVYIRVIEPANTGELFF
TRBJ2-5	TRBV5-8	-	-	TGTGCCAGCAGCTCCCGACAGTTGGAGACCCAGTACTTC	CASSSRQLETQYF
TRBJ2-7	TRBV7-9	-	-	TGTGCCAGCAGCTTAGTGACAGGAAAAGTCTACGAGCAGTACTTC	CASSLVTGKVYEQYF